The sequence of this T cell receptor beta chain was determined in a study of Graves' ophthalmopathy and Graves' hyperthyroidism. Overall study: The blood sample was drawn at first diagnosis and before any treatment.

This clonotype was observed many times. Beta-chain TCR CDR3 regions were amplified from RNA transcripts. HTBI-primed first-round RT-PCR preceded second-round multiplex PCR. TCRdb independently ran MiXCR on the multiplex PCR reads; one entry per CDR3 protein. This table has under 350,000 distinct CDR3 sequences, about a sixth appearing once. The diagnosis was founded upon clinical symptoms, serum thyroxine, TRAb, thyroid ultrasound and orbital computed tomography. The sequence was collected from an adult man with Graves' ophthalmopathy. The sequenced sample consisted of peripheral blood.

The CDR3 DNA is TGTGCCAGCAGCTTAGCGCTCAGGGGAAATTCACCCCTCCACTTT. It is translated as CASSLALRGNSPLHF. The chain is built from TRBV7-8 and TRBJ1-6; weak D call: TRBD1 (6 bases). CDR3 length: 15 residues. Between the trimmed V and J ends, which lost 0 bases and 7 bases, there was a span of 10 bases. Germline loops: CDR1 SGHVS, CDR2 FQNEAQ.